These 21 T cell receptor beta chains were all obtained from the same sample, sequenced in a study of blood T cell repertoires in COVID-19. Method: immunoSEQ multiplex PCR; TCRdb's copy keeps in-frame clones and lacks some. The table shows roughly 170,000 clones, with 88% occurring only once. The sample comprised peripheral blood. The receptors originated from a man in his 60s with acute or convalescent COVID-19.

The gene calls are TRBV9 and TRBJ1-2, with 10 bases identical to TRBD1. V gave up 0 bases and J gave up 5 bases; unmatched junction bases: 1. CDR1 is SGDLS, CDR2 YYNGEE, per germline. There are 14 residues in the CDR3. In nucleotides, the CDR3 is TGTGCCAGCAGCGTAGCGGGACAGGGGTATGGCTACACCTTC. It encodes CASSVAGQGYGYTF.

This chain joins TRBV7-2 and TRBJ2-7; 7 nucleotides align to TRBD1. V lost 8 bases, J lost 3 bases, and 10 bases stayed unmatched. Germline lookup yields CDR1 SGHTA and CDR2 FQGNSA. The CDR3 runs to 14 residues. The CDR3 sequence: CASARTGGLYEQYF. CDR3 bases: TGTGCCAGCGCTAGGACAGGAGGACTCTACGAGCAGTACTTC.

The CDR3 sequence is CASSATSGSADTQYF. The CDR3 DNA reads TGTGCCAGCAGCGCGACTAGCGGGTCCGCAGATACGCAGTATTTT. The chain joins TRBV7-9 to TRBJ2-3; TRBD2 matches 10 bases. Trimming took 5 bases from V and 4 from J; bases not matched to a gene: 6. The length of the CDR3 is 15 residues. Germline CDR1 reads SEHNR; CDR2 reads FQNEAQ (reference sequence).

The chain recombines TRBV10-3 with TRBJ2-7; 7 bases align to TRBD1. Germline CDR1 is ENHRY and CDR2 is SYGVKD. V was pared by 7 bases and J by 6 bases, with 9 bases of the junction left unmatched. The CDR3 runs 13 residues. The CDR3, as DNA: TGTGCCATCACCGGACTGACAGGGTCCGAGCAGTACTTC. Translation gives CAITGLTGSEQYF.

The count of this clone is one. This chain links TRBV6-1 with TRBJ2-2; 8 nucleotides align to TRBD1. Per the germline V gene, CDR1 is MNHNS and CDR2 is SASEGT. V lost 2 bases, J lost 7 bases, and 6 bases stayed unmatched. The length of the CDR3 is 15 residues. The CDR3 spells CASSEWTGQGGELFF. In DNA, the CDR3 is TGTGCCAGCAGTGAATGGACAGGGCAGGGCGGGGAGCTGTTTTTT.

The chain links TRBV29-1 to TRBJ1-1, with a tentative D call TRBD1 (6 bases). Germline V CDR1 and CDR2: SQVTM, ANQGSEA. V lost 7 bases to trimming and J lost 1 base, with 16 bases between them. This CDR3 region has 14 residues. In DNA, the CDR3 is TGCAGCGCGGTGAGGGGACAATCGAACACTGAAGCTTTCTTT. Translation gives CSAVRGQSNTEAFF.

The chain uses TRBV9 and TRBJ2-5; possibly TRBD2 for D (6 bases). Germline CDR1 reads SGDLS; CDR2 reads YYNGEE. This CDR3 comprises 13 residues. V was shortened by 4 bases and J by 5 bases, with 12 bases between the two germline ends. CDR3 coding DNA: TGTGCCAGCAGCTTCCGACTAGGGGAGACCCAGTACTTC. Translation gives CASSFRLGETQYF.

This clone has only one observation. The rearrangement uses TRBV19 and TRBJ2-2; TRBD1 might be the D (6 bases). Germline lookup yields CDR1 LNHDA and CDR2 SQIVND (reference sequence). Trimming left V 6 bases short and J 0 bases short, with 20 bases between. The CDR3 consists of 18 residues. The CDR3 region has the DNA TGTGCCAGTAGACGCAATACCGGCCAGGGGACGAACACCGGGGAGCTGTTTTTT. Translation: CASRRNTGQGTNTGELFF.

V usage is TRBV18 and J usage is TRBJ1-1, with TRBD1 as a possible D gene (5 bases). The CDR3 is made up of 15 amino acids. Germline CDR1 and CDR2: KGHSH and LQKENI. Trimming left V 3 bases short and J 0 bases short, with 11 bases between. CDR3 region: CASSPSTEMNTEAFF. In DNA form, the CDR3 reads TGTGCCAGCTCACCTTCGACAGAGATGAACACTGAAGCTTTCTTT.

This clone was detected a few times. J is TRBJ1-4 and V is TRBV7-9; D remains unclear. In germline, CDR1 is SEHNR, CDR2 FQNEAQ (reference sequence). The CDR3 runs 16 residues. Trimming removed 3 bases at V and 7 bases at J, with 18 bases between. The CDR3 DNA is TGTGCCAGCAGCTTTAATCTTCTTGGAGAAGTTGAAAAACTGTTTTTT. Amino acids: CASSFNLLGEVEKLFF. Full variable domain (remainder filled in from reference TRBV7-9 and TRBJ1-4): DTGVSQNPRHKITKRGQNVTFRCDPISEHNRLYWYRQTLGQGPEFLTYFQNEAQLEKSRLLSDRFSAERPKGSFSTLEIQRTEQGDSAMYLCASSFNLLGEVEKLFFGSGTQLSVL.

The chain is built from TRBV5-4 and TRBJ2-5, with 14 bases lining up with TRBD2. The length of the CDR3 is 15 residues. V was pared by 4 bases and J by 4 bases, with 3 bases of the junction left unmatched. Germline-derived CDR1 and CDR2 are SGHNT and YYREEE (reference sequence). For the CDR3, the DNA is TGTGCCAGCAGCGGCGGACTAGCGGGGGGAGAGACCCAGTACTTC. The encoded protein is CASSGGLAGGETQYF.

This clone appeared a single time. J is TRBJ1-2 and V is TRBV10-3, with D hard to call. V was trimmed by 10 bases and J by 8 bases, leaving 20 bases between them. The germline V gene has CDR1 ENHRY and CDR2 SYGVKD. The CDR3 is 13 amino acids. The CDR3 sequence: CATHGKGSEGYTF. The CDR3 DNA reads as TGTGCCACCCACGGGAAGGGATCAGAAGGCTACACCTTC.

The CDR3 nucleotides read TGTGCCAGCAGGCGGGACGCTAACTATGGCTACACCTTC. Protein product: CASRRDANYGYTF. The chain uses TRBV9 and TRBJ1-2, with a tentative D call TRBD1 (5 bases). Trimming stripped 5 bases from V and 0 bases from J, with 8 bases between. The CDR3 has 13 residues. CDR1 and CDR2 from the germline V gene are SGDLS and YYNGEE.

The J gene is TRBJ2-3, the V gene TRBV4-1; tentatively, D is TRBD2 (6 bases). V was clipped by 0 bases and J by 1 base, with 8 bases between them. Germline V gene data show CDR1 as MGHRA and CDR2 as YSYEKL. The CDR3 runs to 15 residues. The CDR3 spells CASSQDPGGTDTQYF. The CDR3 DNA is TGCGCCAGCAGCCAAGATCCGGGGGGCACAGATACGCAGTATTTT.

The rearrangement joins TRBV9 to TRBJ1-3; 8 nucleotides align to TRBD1. The V gene's germline CDR1 is SGDLS and CDR2 YYNGEE. The V segment lost 2 bases and the J segment 2 bases; nucleotides outside the gene matches: 15. The CDR3 is 19 residues long. The CDR3 is CASSVHPRGQGSTGNTIYF. Here the CDR3 DNA reads TGTGCCAGCAGCGTCCATCCACGTGGACAGGGATCCACTGGAAACACCATATATTTT. Using reference TRBV9 and TRBJ1-3 for the parts outside the CDR3, the full variable domain is DSGVTQTPKHLITATGQRVTLRCSPRSGDLSVYWYQQSLDQGLQFLIQYYNGEERAKGNILERFSAQQFPDLHSELNLSSLELGDSALYFCASSVHPRGQGSTGNTIYFGEGSWLTVV.

The chain is built from TRBV24-1 and TRBJ2-7, with unresolved D. Trimming shortened V by 0 bases and J by 7 bases, and 9 bases separated the two germline ends. This CDR3 contains 13 residues. Per the germline V gene, CDR1 is KGHDR and CDR2 is SFDVKD. For the CDR3, the DNA is TGTGCCACCAGTGATTTGAACGGTCGGGAGCAGTACTTC. It specifies CATSDLNGREQYF.

The chain joins TRBV3-1 (or the pseudogene TRBV3-2) to TRBJ2-5; 8 nucleotides align to TRBD2. The CDR3 length is 13 residues. V dropped 6 bases and J dropped 4; count of bases not matched to a gene: 4. The V gene's germline CDR1 is LGHDT and CDR2 YNNKEL (reference sequence). The DNA of the CDR3 is TGTGCCAGCAGTGGGCTAGCGGGAGAGACCCAGTACTTC. Protein sequence: CASSGLAGETQYF.

The V gene is TRBV3-1 (or the pseudogene TRBV3-2), the J gene TRBJ1-2, with D possibly matching TRBD1 (6 bases). Trimming left V 3 bases short and J 4 bases short, with 12 bases between. The germline CDR1 and CDR2 sequences are LGHDT and YNNKEL (reference sequence). The CDR3 loop spans 14 amino acids. The CDR3 protein is CASSQQDRFYGYTF. The CDR3 DNA reads as TGTGCCAGCAGCCAGCAGGACAGATTCTATGGCTACACCTTC.

This clone occurred once. The chain joins TRBV7-7 to TRBJ2-5, with a possible D match to TRBD2 (6 bases). V lost 5 bases and J lost 5, with 15 bases in between. Germline values: CDR1 SSHAT, CDR2 FNYEAQ (reference sequence). The CDR3 sequence is 14 residues long. CDR3 nucleotides: TGTGCCAGCAGCCCACGGGTAGCGGTGGAGACCCAGTACTTC. Its protein product is CASSPRVAVETQYF.

In DNA form, the CDR3 reads TGTGCCAGCAGCTTACGACTAGCGGGGGGTCCAGATACGCAGTATTTT. Translation gives CASSLRLAGGPDTQYF. The chain employs TRBV7-3 and TRBJ2-3, with 13 bases matching TRBD2. Germline CDR1 and CDR2: SGHTA and FQGTGA. This CDR3 comprises 16 residues. The junction had 3 bases not matched to a gene; V was cut back by 2 bases and J by 4 bases.

The gene calls are TRBV2 and TRBJ1-2; D is unclear. V lost 3 bases and J lost 4, with 6 bases in between. This CDR3 is 12 amino acids long. From germline, CDR1 is SNHLY and CDR2 FYNNEI. The CDR3 bases are TGTGCCAGCAGTGACAACAGCTATGGCTACACCTTC. This encodes CASSDNSYGYTF.